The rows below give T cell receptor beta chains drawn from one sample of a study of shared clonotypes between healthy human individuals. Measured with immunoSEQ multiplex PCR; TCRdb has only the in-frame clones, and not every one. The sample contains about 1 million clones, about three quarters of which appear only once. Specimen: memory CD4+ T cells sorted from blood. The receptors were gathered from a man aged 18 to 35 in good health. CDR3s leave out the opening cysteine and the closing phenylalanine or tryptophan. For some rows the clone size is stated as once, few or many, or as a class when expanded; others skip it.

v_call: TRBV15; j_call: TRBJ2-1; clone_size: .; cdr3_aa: ATSRDTVAAYNEQF
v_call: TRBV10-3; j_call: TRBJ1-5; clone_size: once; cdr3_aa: AISESTTGGNQPQH
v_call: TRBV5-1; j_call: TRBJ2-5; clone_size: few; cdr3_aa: ASSLSGRAMGETQY
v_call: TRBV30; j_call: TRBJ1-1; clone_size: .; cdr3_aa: AWTRDTEAF
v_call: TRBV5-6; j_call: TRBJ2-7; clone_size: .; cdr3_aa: ASSSLLDEQY
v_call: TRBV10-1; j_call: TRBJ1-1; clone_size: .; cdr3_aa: ASSPGGGVTEAF
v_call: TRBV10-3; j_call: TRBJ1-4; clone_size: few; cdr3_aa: AISDGAATNEKLF
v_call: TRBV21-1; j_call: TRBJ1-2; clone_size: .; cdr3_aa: ASSKDQQGTGNYGYT
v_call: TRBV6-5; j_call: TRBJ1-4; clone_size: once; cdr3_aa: ASRFHGGNEKLF
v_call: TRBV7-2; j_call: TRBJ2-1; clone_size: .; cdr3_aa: ASSLSSNTGYGEQF
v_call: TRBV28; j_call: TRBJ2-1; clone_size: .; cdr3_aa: ASSLRTGGVNEQF
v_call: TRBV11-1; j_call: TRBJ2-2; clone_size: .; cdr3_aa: ASSLEVWTSNTGELF